This T cell receptor beta chain appears in the sequencing data of a study of glioma-infiltrating T cells. Per the germline V gene, CDR1 is ENHRY and CDR2 is SYGVKD. The CDR3 has 15 residues. Trimming removed 3 bases at V and 8 bases at J, with 19 bases between. Using RNA template, CDR3s of TCR alpha and beta were amplified with iRepertoire arm-PCR. One entry per CDR3 protein results from TCRdb running MiXCR on the multiplex PCR reads. The sample comprises fewer than 200,000 distinct CDR3 sequences, more than 30% of which are singletons, and 20% rests with the top ten. This clonotype has at least ten counts.

The sequencing input was glioma tissue, nonneoplastic brain tissue, or PBMCs (not recorded which). The sequence was obtained from a human donor with low-grade glioma or glioblastoma, undergoing nonglioma brain surgery, or in good health (not recorded which). The gene calls are TRBV10-3 and TRBJ1-2, with D perhaps matching TRBD1 (6 bases). The CDR3 bases are TGTGCCATCAGTGAATACCCCGGGACAACGGGAGGCTACACCTTC. Amino acids: CAISEYPGTTGGYTF.